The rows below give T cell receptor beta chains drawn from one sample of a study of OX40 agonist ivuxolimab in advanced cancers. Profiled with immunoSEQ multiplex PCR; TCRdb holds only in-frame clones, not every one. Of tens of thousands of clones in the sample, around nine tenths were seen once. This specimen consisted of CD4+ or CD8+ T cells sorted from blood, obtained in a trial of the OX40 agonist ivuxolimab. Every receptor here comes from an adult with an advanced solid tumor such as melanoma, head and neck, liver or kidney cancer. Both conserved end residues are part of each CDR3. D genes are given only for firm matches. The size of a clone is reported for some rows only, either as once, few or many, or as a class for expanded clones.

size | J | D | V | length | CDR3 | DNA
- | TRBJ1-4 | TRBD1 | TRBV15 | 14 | CATSRGTENEKLFF | TGTGCCACCAGCAGGGGGACAGAGAATGAAAAACTGTTTTTT
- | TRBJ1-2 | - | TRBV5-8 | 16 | CASSPRRSKLDYGYTF | TGTGCCAGCAGCCCCCGGAGGTCTAAATTGGACTATGGCTACACCTTC
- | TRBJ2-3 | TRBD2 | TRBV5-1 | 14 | CASSLVSGGFLEYF | TGCGCCAGCAGCTTGGTTAGCGGGGGGTTCTTGGAGTATTTT
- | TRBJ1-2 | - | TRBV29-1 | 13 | CSVIGQNNYGYTF | TGCAGCGTGATCGGACAGAATAACTATGGCTACACCTTC
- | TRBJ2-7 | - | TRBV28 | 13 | CASSSVQIHEQYF | TGTGCCAGCAGTTCGGTACAGATCCACGAGCAGTACTTC
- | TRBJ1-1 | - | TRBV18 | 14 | CASSRADSNTEAFF | TGTGCCAGCTCACGAGCGGACAGTAACACTGAAGCTTTCTTT
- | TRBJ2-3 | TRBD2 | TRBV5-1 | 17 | CASSLTGLAGVEDTQYF | TGCGCCAGCAGCTTGACGGGACTAGCGGGGGTGGAAGATACGCAGTATTTT
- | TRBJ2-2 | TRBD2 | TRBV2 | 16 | CASSRTSGVGTGELFF | TGTGCCAGCAGTCGGACTAGCGGGGTTGGCACCGGGGAGCTGTTTTTT
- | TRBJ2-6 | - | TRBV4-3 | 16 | CASSQDGTSGANVLTF | TGCGCCAGCAGCCAAGATGGGACTTCAGGGGCCAACGTCCTGACTTTC
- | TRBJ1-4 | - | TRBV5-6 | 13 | CASSLFSGEKLFF | TGTGCCAGCAGCTTGTTTTCAGGGGAAAAACTGTTTTTT
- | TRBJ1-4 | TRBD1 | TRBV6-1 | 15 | CASIEPGDRDEKLFF | TGTGCCAGCATCGAACCAGGGGACAGGGATGAAAAACTGTTTTTT
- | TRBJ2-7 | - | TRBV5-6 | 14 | CASSLLGPAYEQYF | TGTGCCAGCAGCTTGTTAGGTCCAGCATACGAGCAGTACTTC
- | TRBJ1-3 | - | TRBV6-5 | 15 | CASKDWAHSGNTIYF | TGTGCCAGCAAAGATTGGGCTCACTCTGGAAACACCATATATTTT
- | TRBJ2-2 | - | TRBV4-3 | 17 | CASSQDTRPGPTGELFF | TGCGCCAGCAGCCAAGATACGCGGCCAGGACCCACCGGGGAGCTGTTTTTT
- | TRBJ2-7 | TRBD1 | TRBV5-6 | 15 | CASSLGSGGFYEQYF | TGTGCCAGCAGCTTGGGTTCAGGGGGCTTCTACGAGCAGTACTTC
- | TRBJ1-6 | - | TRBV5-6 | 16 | CASSLERSSYNSPLHF | TGTGCCAGCAGCTTGGAGCGTAGCTCCTATAATTCACCCCTCCACTTT
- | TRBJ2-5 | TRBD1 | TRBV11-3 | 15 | CASSLVGGYAETQYF | TGTGCCAGCAGCTTAGTAGGGGGCTACGCGGAGACCCAGTACTTC
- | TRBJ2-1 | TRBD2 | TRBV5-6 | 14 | CASSLLAGYNEQFF | TGTGCCAGCAGCTTACTAGCGGGATACAATGAGCAGTTCTTC
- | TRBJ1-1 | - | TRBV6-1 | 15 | CASSEDKTGFTEAFF | TGTGCCAGCAGTGAGGATAAGACAGGTTTCACTGAAGCTTTCTTT
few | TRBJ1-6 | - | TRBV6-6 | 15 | CASSSVDWNNSPLHF | TGTGCCAGCAGCTCCGTAGATTGGAATAATTCACCCCTCCACTTT
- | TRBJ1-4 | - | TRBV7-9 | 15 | CASTFGGAPDEKLFF | TGTGCCAGCACCTTTGGGGGGGCTCCGGATGAAAAACTGTTTTTT
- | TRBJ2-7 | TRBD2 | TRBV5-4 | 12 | CATQPPGGEQYF | TGTGCCACCCAACCCCCGGGAGGCGAGCAGTACTTC
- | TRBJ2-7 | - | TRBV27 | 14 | CASSLRAGGYEQYF | TGTGCCAGCAGTTTACGAGCGGGTGGCTACGAGCAGTACTTC
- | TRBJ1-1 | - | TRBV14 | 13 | CASSQWGESEAFF | TGTGCCAGCAGCCAATGGGGAGAAAGTGAAGCTTTCTTT
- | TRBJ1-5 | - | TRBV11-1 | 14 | CASSSSDSHQPQHF | TGTGCCAGCAGCTCATCGGACAGTCATCAGCCCCAGCATTTT
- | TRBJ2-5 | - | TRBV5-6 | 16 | CASSLDASGVAETQYF | TGTGCCAGCAGCTTGGATGCTTCGGGAGTAGCAGAGACCCAGTACTTC
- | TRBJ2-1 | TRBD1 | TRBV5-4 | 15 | CASSLDPWKGTGRLF | TGTGCCAGCAGCTTGGACCCGTGGAAGGGGACAGGGAGGCTCTTC
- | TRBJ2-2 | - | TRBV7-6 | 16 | CASTPEAGTNTGELFF | TGTGCCAGCACCCCCGAGGCGGGAACGAACACCGGGGAGCTGTTTTTT
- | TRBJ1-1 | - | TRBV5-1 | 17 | CASSLIGQGRMNTEAFF | TGCGCCAGCAGCTTGATCGGCCAGGGACGGATGAACACTGAAGCTTTCTTT
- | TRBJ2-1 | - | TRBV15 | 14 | CATSRVGTYNEQFF | TGTGCCACCAGCAGAGTGGGTACCTACAATGAGCAGTTCTTC
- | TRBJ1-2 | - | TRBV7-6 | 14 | CASSSRGANYGYTF | TGTGCCAGCAGCTCCAGAGGGGCTAACTATGGCTACACCTTC
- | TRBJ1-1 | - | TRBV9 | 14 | CASSPGLLNTEAFF | TGTGCCAGCAGCCCGGGACTTCTGAACACTGAAGCTTTCTTT
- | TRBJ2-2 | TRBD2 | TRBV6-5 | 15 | CASSYRTSPSGELFF | TGTGCCAGCAGTTACAGGACTAGCCCCTCCGGGGAGCTGTTTTTT
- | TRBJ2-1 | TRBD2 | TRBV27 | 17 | CASSSGLAGNGYNEQFF | TGTGCCAGCAGTTCCGGACTAGCGGGGAATGGGTACAATGAGCAGTTCTTC
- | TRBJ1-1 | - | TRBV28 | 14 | CASSFGTQNTEAFF | TGTGCCAGCAGTTTTGGCACCCAGAACACTGAAGCTTTCTTT
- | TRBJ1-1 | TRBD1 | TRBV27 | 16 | CASSLRQGFMNTEAFF | TGTGCCAGCAGTTTACGACAGGGCTTCATGAACACTGAAGCTTTCTTT
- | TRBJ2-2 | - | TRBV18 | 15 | CASSWGQPNTGELFF | TGTGCCAGCTCATGGGGGCAGCCGAACACCGGGGAGCTGTTTTTT
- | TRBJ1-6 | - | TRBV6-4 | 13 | CASSLTWDSPLHF | TGTGCCAGCAGCTTGACCTGGGATTCACCCCTCCACTTT
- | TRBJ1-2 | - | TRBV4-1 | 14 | CASSQIVASYGYTF | TGCGCCAGCAGCCAAATCGTGGCTAGCTATGGCTACACCTTC
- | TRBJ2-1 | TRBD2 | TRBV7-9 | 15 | CAGRYPSGSHNEQFF | TGTGCCGGTCGGTACCCTAGCGGGAGCCACAATGAGCAGTTCTTC
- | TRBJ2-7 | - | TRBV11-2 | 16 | CASSFPNVGASDEQYF | TGTGCCAGCAGCTTTCCGAATGTTGGCGCCAGCGACGAGCAGTACTTC
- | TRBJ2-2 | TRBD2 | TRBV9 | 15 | CASSDTAGVTGELFF | TGTGCCAGCAGTGACACCGCGGGAGTCACCGGGGAGCTGTTTTTT
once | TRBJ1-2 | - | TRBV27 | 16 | CASSSRNQWGAGGYTF | TGTGCCAGCAGTTCTCGAAACCAGTGGGGGGCGGGTGGCTACACCTTC
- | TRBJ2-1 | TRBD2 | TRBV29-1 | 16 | CSAAGRLAAYYNEQFF | TGCAGCGCCGCCGGCCGACTAGCAGCATATTACAATGAGCAGTTCTTC
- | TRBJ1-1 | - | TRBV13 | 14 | CASSLEPAGTEAFF | TGTGCCAGCAGCTTAGAACCCGCTGGCACTGAAGCTTTCTTT